The rows below give T cell receptor beta chains drawn from one sample of a study of Ad26.COV2.S vaccination and SARS-CoV-2 variants. Here immunoSEQ multiplex PCR was the method, and the copy in TCRdb shows in-frame clones only, minus some. The sample comprises about 320,000 clones, around 84% of which are singletons, and 1.9% rests with the top ten. Sample: peripheral blood, taken in a trial of Ad26.COV2.S vaccine versus placebo. The source is a person between 18 and 65 years old who received the Ad26.COV2.S COVID-19 vaccine or a placebo. The CDR3 runs from the conserved cysteine through the conserved F or W. Fields, in order: clone size, CDR3 length, D gene, J gene, V gene, CDR3 protein, CDR3 DNA. D genes are given only for firm matches. Size is omitted from some rows. Given values are once, few, many or a class for expanded clones.

abundance: .; len: 17; d_gene: .; j_gene: TRBJ2-3; v_gene: TRBV9; CDR3aa: CASSARWTSSGTDTQYF; CDR3nt: TGTGCCAGCAGCGCTAGATGGACGTCCTCCGGCACAGATACGCAGTATTTT
abundance: .; len: 16; d_gene: .; j_gene: TRBJ1-2; v_gene: TRBV9; CDR3aa: CASSVDPHQGSYGYTF; CDR3nt: TGTGCCAGCAGCGTAGACCCTCATCAGGGTTCCTATGGCTACACCTTC
abundance: .; len: 15; d_gene: .; j_gene: TRBJ2-7; v_gene: TRBV3-1/TRBV3-2; CDR3aa: CASSQGQADSGQQYF; CDR3nt: TGTGCCAGCAGCCAAGGCCAGGCAGACTCCGGACAGCAGTACTTC
abundance: once; len: 15; d_gene: .; j_gene: TRBJ2-5; v_gene: TRBV5-4; CDR3aa: CASSPTLTGEETQYF; CDR3nt: TGTGCCAGCAGCCCGACTTTGACAGGAGAAGAGACCCAGTACTTC
abundance: .; len: 16; d_gene: TRBD1; j_gene: TRBJ1-2; v_gene: TRBV18; CDR3aa: CASSPSGPGQGQGYTF; CDR3nt: TGTGCCAGCTCACCTTCTGGCCCGGGACAGGGGCAAGGCTACACCTTC
abundance: .; len: 15; d_gene: .; j_gene: TRBJ1-1; v_gene: TRBV7-2; CDR3aa: CASSLRGTENTEAFF; CDR3nt: TGTGCCAGCAGCCTGAGAGGGACGGAGAACACTGAAGCTTTCTTT
abundance: .; len: 15; d_gene: .; j_gene: TRBJ1-2; v_gene: TRBV6-5; CDR3aa: CASSYSPGANYGYTF; CDR3nt: TGTGCCAGCAGTTACTCGCCCGGTGCTAACTATGGCTACACCTTC
abundance: .; len: 14; d_gene: TRBD1; j_gene: TRBJ2-7; v_gene: TRBV19; CDR3aa: CASSIRGTGNLQYF; CDR3nt: TGTGCCAGTAGTATTAGAGGGACAGGGAACCTGCAGTACTTC
abundance: .; len: 15; d_gene: TRBD1; j_gene: TRBJ2-7; v_gene: TRBV27; CDR3aa: CASSATGGKSYEQYF; CDR3nt: TGTGCCAGCAGTGCCACAGGGGGTAAATCCTACGAGCAGTACTTC
abundance: .; len: 16; d_gene: TRBD2; j_gene: TRBJ2-5; v_gene: TRBV3-1/TRBV3-2; CDR3aa: CASSWTSGDLQETQYF; CDR3nt: TGTGCCAGCAGCTGGACTAGCGGGGACCTCCAAGAGACCCAGTACTTC
abundance: .; len: 14; d_gene: TRBD1; j_gene: TRBJ1-2; v_gene: TRBV2; CDR3aa: CASRRTGEFKGYTF; CDR3nt: TGTGCCAGCAGGAGGACAGGGGAGTTTAAAGGCTACACCTTC
abundance: few; len: 13; d_gene: TRBD1; j_gene: TRBJ1-1; v_gene: TRBV10-2; CDR3aa: CASSGQGNTEAFF; CDR3nt: TGCGCCAGCTCGGGACAGGGGAACACTGAAGCTTTCTTT
abundance: .; len: 15; d_gene: .; j_gene: TRBJ1-6; v_gene: TRBV27; CDR3aa: CASSPADGGRSPLHF; CDR3nt: TGTGCCAGCAGTCCCGCAGATGGGGGCAGATCACCCCTCCACTTT
abundance: once; len: 15; d_gene: TRBD1; j_gene: TRBJ1-3; v_gene: TRBV5-1; CDR3aa: CASSKGQGVGNTIYF; CDR3nt: TGCGCCAGCAGCAAGGGACAGGGGGTCGGAAACACCATATATTTT
abundance: few; len: 14; d_gene: TRBD1; j_gene: TRBJ1-2; v_gene: TRBV15; CDR3aa: CATSRGQGGYGYTF; CDR3nt: TGTGCCACCAGCAGAGGACAGGGGGGCTATGGCTACACCTTC
abundance: .; len: 15; d_gene: TRBD2; j_gene: TRBJ2-3; v_gene: TRBV6-5; CDR3aa: CASRGLAGGLDTQYF; CDR3nt: TGTGCCAGCAGAGGACTAGCGGGGGGTTTGGATACGCAGTATTTT
abundance: .; len: 11; d_gene: .; j_gene: TRBJ1-2; v_gene: TRBV19; CDR3aa: CASRNSYGYTF; CDR3nt: TGTGCCAGTAGGAATTCTTATGGCTACACCTTC
abundance: .; len: 14; d_gene: .; j_gene: TRBJ1-1; v_gene: TRBV18; CDR3aa: CASSPPGQANEAFF; CDR3nt: TGTGCCAGCTCACCACCCGGTCAGGCGAATGAAGCTTTCTTT
abundance: .; len: 11; d_gene: .; j_gene: TRBJ2-2; v_gene: TRBV18; CDR3aa: CASSPPGELFF; CDR3nt: TGTGCCAGCTCACCACCCGGGGAGCTGTTTTTT
abundance: .; len: 14; d_gene: .; j_gene: TRBJ1-2; v_gene: TRBV4-1; CDR3aa: CASSNIAEGIGYTF; CDR3nt: TGCGCCAGCAGTAACATAGCGGAAGGGATAGGCTACACCTTC
abundance: .; len: 14; d_gene: .; j_gene: TRBJ1-1; v_gene: TRBV7-2; CDR3aa: CASSFRPRNTEAFF; CDR3nt: TGTGCCAGCAGCTTCCGACCGAGGAACACTGAAGCTTTCTTT
abundance: .; len: 11; d_gene: .; j_gene: TRBJ1-2; v_gene: TRBV20-1; CDR3aa: CSAKDLYGYTF; CDR3nt: TGCAGTGCTAAAGACTTATATGGCTACACCTTC
abundance: .; len: 13; d_gene: TRBD1; j_gene: TRBJ1-2; v_gene: TRBV20-1; CDR3aa: CSASSDRGGSYTF; CDR3nt: TGCAGTGCTAGTAGTGACAGGGGTGGAAGCTACACCTTC